This T cell receptor beta chain was profiled in a study of blood T cell repertoires in COVID-19. Background on the study: Samples representing acute and convalescent COVID-19 were sourced from the United States, Italy and Spain. In each case, the material was cDNA or gDNA derived from T cells, B-cell-depleted T cells, or PBMCs.

Authors' methods: Reference gene primer amplification in the assay estimated nucleated cell counts. The data were produced by immunoSEQ multiplex PCR, yet TCRdb's version contains in-frame clones alone and is incomplete. The V and J calls and the clone size are those of that table, but D and trimming were determined from the DNA. The sample includes over 200,000 clones, roughly 84% of them seen just once. This CDR3 is 14 amino acids long. Germline CDR1 and CDR2: LNHDA and SQIVND (reference sequence). The V and J ends lost 3 bases and 3 bases, in that order; junction bases with no gene match: 2. This chain links TRBV19 with TRBJ2-1, with 7 bases matching TRBD2. Input material: peripheral blood. The source of this sequence is a man aged 35 to 55 with active or convalescent COVID-19. CDR3 in amino acids: CASSMRGGYNEQFF. CDR3 nucleotide sequence: TGTGCCAGTAGTATGCGCGGGGGCTACAATGAGCAGTTCTTC.